This TCR beta chain derives from a study of blood T cell repertoires in COVID-19. The CDR3 runs to 14 residues. Germline CDR1 SGHRS, CDR2 YFSETQ. The V end was cut by 4 bases, the J end by 1 base, with 10 bases between. Per the study methods: Using reference gene primer amplification, nucleated cell counts were estimated. Libraries were prepared by immunoSEQ multiplex PCR; TCRdb keeps only in-frame clonotypes and omits some of them. The DNA gave D and trimming, while V, J and clone size come from that table. The sample yields approximately 350,000 clones, less than 90% seen once. Before being deemed recovered, Cohort 3 donors had two negative PCRs, clearance, or symptom resolution.

Sequencing was done on a sample of PBMCs or T cells enriched from blood (not recorded which). The V gene is TRBV5-1, the J gene TRBJ2-3; the D is unclear. The source is a woman in her thirties who had recovered from COVID-19. This CDR3 reads CASSLSQGTDTQYF. The CDR3 DNA reads TGCGCCAGCAGCCTTTCGCAGGGCACAGATACGCAGTATTTT.